These T cell receptor beta chains were read from a single sample in a study of spatial heterogeneity in lung cancer. TCRdb passed the 5' RACE reads through MiXCR, listing each CDR3 protein once. The sample has 43,000 or so distinct CDR3 sequences, 12% seen once; the top ten hold under 35%. The specimen was PBMCs, collected at follow-up. Receptors were obtained from a male donor with early-stage non-small cell lung cancer. Each CDR3 is given with its conserved first and last residue. D genes are given only for firm matches. Clone size is given for some rows only: seen once, a few or many times, or a class if the clone is expanded.

CDR3 protein: CATGRGQGYTF
CDR3 DNA: TGTGCCACCGGCAGGGGGCAAGGCTACACCTTC
clone size: many
D gene: TRBD1
J gene: TRBJ1-2
V gene: TRBV27

CDR3 protein: CASSSGSNYEKLFF
CDR3 DNA: TGTGCCAGCAGTTCAGGGTCTAATTATGAAAAACTGTTTTTT
clone size: many
D gene: -
J gene: TRBJ1-4
V gene: TRBV12-3/TRBV12-4

CDR3 protein: CASSLNSGGARETQYF
CDR3 DNA: TGTGCCAGCAGCTTAAATAGCGGGGGGGCCCGGGAGACCCAGTACTTC
clone size: few
D gene: TRBD2
J gene: TRBJ2-5
V gene: TRBV7-2

CDR3 protein: CAWSPTPSGSSYNEQFF
CDR3 DNA: TGTGCCTGGAGTCCCACTCCTAGCGGTAGCTCCTACAATGAGCAGTTCTTC
clone size: -
D gene: TRBD2
J gene: TRBJ2-1
V gene: TRBV30

CDR3 protein: CSGVEGSLGNEQFF
CDR3 DNA: TGCAGCGGGGTCGAGGGGAGTCTTGGCAATGAGCAGTTCTTC
clone size: few
D gene: -
J gene: TRBJ2-1
V gene: TRBV29-1

CDR3 protein: CASSQDRDYGYTF
CDR3 DNA: TGTGCCAGCAGCCAAGACAGAGACTATGGCTACACCTTC
clone size: -
D gene: -
J gene: TRBJ1-2
V gene: TRBV7-2

CDR3 protein: CASSEALGGYYQPQHF
CDR3 DNA: TGTGCCAGCAGTGAAGCGCTGGGGGGGTACTATCAGCCCCAGCATTTT
clone size: few
D gene: -
J gene: TRBJ1-5
V gene: TRBV2

CDR3 protein: CASRDASSYNEQFF
CDR3 DNA: TGTGCCAGCAGGGACGCGAGCTCCTACAATGAGCAGTTCTTC
clone size: many
D gene: -
J gene: TRBJ2-1
V gene: TRBV6-2/TRBV6-3

CDR3 protein: CASSRTSGVDYEQYF
CDR3 DNA: TGTGCCAGCAGTAGGACTAGCGGAGTTGACTACGAGCAGTACTTC
clone size: many
D gene: TRBD2
J gene: TRBJ2-7
V gene: TRBV28

CDR3 protein: CASSLRPDRNSPLHF
CDR3 DNA: TGCGCCAGCAGCTTGAGGCCGGATCGCAATTCACCCCTCCACTTT
clone size: many
D gene: -
J gene: TRBJ1-6
V gene: TRBV5-1

CDR3 protein: CASRRTTGELFF
CDR3 DNA: TGTGCCAGCAGAAGAACCACCGGGGAGCTGTTTTTT
clone size: many
D gene: -
J gene: TRBJ2-2
V gene: TRBV7-9

CDR3 protein: CASSFGTSGLAGELFF
CDR3 DNA: TGCGCCAGCAGCTTCGGGACTAGCGGTTTGGCCGGGGAGCTGTTTTTT
clone size: -
D gene: TRBD2
J gene: TRBJ2-2
V gene: TRBV4-3

CDR3 protein: CAISESGSDTEAFF
CDR3 DNA: TGTGCCATCAGTGAGTCGGGCTCGGACACTGAAGCTTTCTTT
clone size: -
D gene: -
J gene: TRBJ1-1
V gene: TRBV10-3

CDR3 protein: CASSSTGGGRMGYTF
CDR3 DNA: TGTGCCAGCAGTTCTACAGGGGGCGGCCGCATGGGCTACACCTTC
clone size: many
D gene: TRBD1
J gene: TRBJ1-2
V gene: TRBV6-5

CDR3 protein: CASSFQGAGETQYF
CDR3 DNA: TGTGCCAGCAGCTTCCAGGGGGCGGGAGAGACCCAGTACTTC
clone size: -
D gene: TRBD1
J gene: TRBJ2-5
V gene: TRBV7-6

CDR3 protein: CASSQTGGEPLHF
CDR3 DNA: TGTGCCAGCAGCCAGACAGGGGGCGAGCCCCTCCACTTT
clone size: many
D gene: TRBD1
J gene: TRBJ1-6
V gene: TRBV3-1

CDR3 protein: CAWSVWTSVGNEQFF
CDR3 DNA: TGTGCCTGGAGTGTCTGGACTAGCGTTGGCAATGAGCAGTTCTTC
clone size: many
D gene: TRBD2
J gene: TRBJ2-1
V gene: TRBV30

CDR3 protein: CASSQQVGWDRDVYEQYF
CDR3 DNA: TGCGCCAGCAGCCAACAGGTTGGGTGGGACAGGGATGTCTACGAGCAGTACTTC
clone size: -
D gene: TRBD1
J gene: TRBJ2-7
V gene: TRBV4-3

CDR3 protein: CSAGPGTAYYEQYF
CDR3 DNA: TGCAGTGCTGGTCCCGGGACAGCCTACTACGAGCAGTACTTC
clone size: once
D gene: TRBD1
J gene: TRBJ2-7
V gene: TRBV20-1

CDR3 protein: CSAQTGEAFF
CDR3 DNA: TGCAGCGCTCAGACAGGGGAAGCTTTCTTT
clone size: many
D gene: TRBD1
J gene: TRBJ1-1
V gene: TRBV29-1

CDR3 protein: CASTWGAAGGEQYF
CDR3 DNA: TGTGCCAGTACCTGGGGGGCAGCGGGAGGCGAGCAGTACTTC
clone size: many
D gene: TRBD2
J gene: TRBJ2-7
V gene: TRBV7-2

CDR3 protein: CASSPKAGGTEAFF
CDR3 DNA: TGTGCCAGCTCACCCAAGGCTGGTGGCACTGAAGCTTTCTTT
clone size: -
D gene: -
J gene: TRBJ1-1
V gene: TRBV18

CDR3 protein: CASSQDRTSLDEQYF
CDR3 DNA: TGTGCCAGCAGCCAGGACCGTACTAGCTTAGACGAGCAGTACTTC
clone size: -
D gene: -
J gene: TRBJ2-7
V gene: TRBV4-2

CDR3 protein: CASSLFQRGPNEQYF
CDR3 DNA: TGCGCCAGCAGCTTGTTCCAGCGGGGGCCGAATGAGCAGTACTTC
clone size: many
D gene: TRBD2
J gene: TRBJ2-7
V gene: TRBV5-1

CDR3 protein: CAWSRGRTSFAEQYF
CDR3 DNA: TGTGCCTGGAGTCGGGGACGGACTAGTTTTGCCGAGCAGTACTTC
clone size: few
D gene: TRBD2
J gene: TRBJ2-7
V gene: TRBV30

CDR3 protein: CSAPDSRTEAFF
CDR3 DNA: TGCAGTGCCCCTGACAGTAGGACTGAAGCTTTCTTT
clone size: few
D gene: -
J gene: TRBJ1-1
V gene: TRBV20-1

CDR3 protein: CASTQRGELYGYTF
CDR3 DNA: TGTGCCAGCACCCAGAGGGGGGAACTCTATGGCTACACCTTC
clone size: many
D gene: -
J gene: TRBJ1-2
V gene: TRBV28

CDR3 protein: CASSGLRSTDTQYF
CDR3 DNA: TGTGCCAGCAGTGGACTCCGTTCCACAGATACGCAGTATTTT
clone size: -
D gene: -
J gene: TRBJ2-3
V gene: TRBV12-3/TRBV12-4

CDR3 protein: CASSYSTPLEQYF
CDR3 DNA: TGTGCCAGCAGTTACTCGACTCCCCTCGAGCAGTACTTC
clone size: many
D gene: -
J gene: TRBJ2-7
V gene: TRBV6-2/TRBV6-3

CDR3 protein: CAWSPPGGPGKLFF
CDR3 DNA: TGTGCCTGGAGCCCCCCAGGGGGCCCCGGGAAACTGTTTTTT
clone size: few
D gene: TRBD1
J gene: TRBJ1-4
V gene: TRBV30

CDR3 protein: CASSLWTGTGYTF
CDR3 DNA: TGTGCCAGCAGCTTGTGGACAGGCACTGGCTACACCTTC
clone size: many
D gene: TRBD1
J gene: TRBJ1-2
V gene: TRBV5-4

CDR3 protein: CASWDTRAVGTQYF
CDR3 DNA: TGTGCCAGCTGGGACACCCGCGCGGTAGGGACCCAGTACTTC
clone size: many
D gene: -
J gene: TRBJ2-5
V gene: TRBV19

CDR3 protein: CASSGDSSGNTIYF
CDR3 DNA: TGTGCCAGCAGTGGAGACAGCTCTGGAAACACCATATATTTT
clone size: many
D gene: -
J gene: TRBJ1-3
V gene: TRBV12-3/TRBV12-4